This record concerns one T cell receptor (beta chain) sequence. As the CDR3 is not closed by the conserved phenylalanine or tryptophan, this likely results from a read error. The DNA is left out, because the CDR3 cannot be placed on it with certainty; the CDR3 is given as TCRdb lists it. The CDR3 comprises 13 residues, both ends counted. Germline CDR1 is SNHLY and CDR2 is FYNNEI. This sample is drawn from a study of Ad26.COV2.S vaccination and SARS-CoV-2 variants. Data came from immunoSEQ multiplex PCR; TCRdb stores just in-frame clones and leaves some out. The data show 150,000 to 200,000 clones, 87% seen once.

This sequence originates from a human donor who had recovered from COVID-19. The starting material was peripheral blood, obtained after recovery from COVID-19. The V call is TRBV2, the J call TRBJ2-3; the table's D gene call, TRBD2, was not cross checked with the DNA. CDR3 protein: CASSEVKAGASFC.